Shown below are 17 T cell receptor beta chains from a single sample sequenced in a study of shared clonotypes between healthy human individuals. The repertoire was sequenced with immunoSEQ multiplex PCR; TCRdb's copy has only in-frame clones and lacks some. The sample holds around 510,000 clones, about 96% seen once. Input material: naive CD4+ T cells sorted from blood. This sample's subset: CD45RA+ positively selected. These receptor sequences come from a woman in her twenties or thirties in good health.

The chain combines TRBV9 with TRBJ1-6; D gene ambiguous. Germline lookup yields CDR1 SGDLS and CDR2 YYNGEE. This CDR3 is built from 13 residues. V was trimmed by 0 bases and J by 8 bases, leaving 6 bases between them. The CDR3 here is CASSVGLDSPLHF. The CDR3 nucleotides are TGTGCCAGCAGCGTAGGCTTGGATTCACCCCTCCACTTT.

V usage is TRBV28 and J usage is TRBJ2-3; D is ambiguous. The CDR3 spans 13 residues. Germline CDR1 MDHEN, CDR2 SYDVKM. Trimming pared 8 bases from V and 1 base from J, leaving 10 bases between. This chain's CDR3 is CASASSRTDTQYF. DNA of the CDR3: TGTGCCAGCGCAAGCAGTCGCACAGATACGCAGTATTTT.

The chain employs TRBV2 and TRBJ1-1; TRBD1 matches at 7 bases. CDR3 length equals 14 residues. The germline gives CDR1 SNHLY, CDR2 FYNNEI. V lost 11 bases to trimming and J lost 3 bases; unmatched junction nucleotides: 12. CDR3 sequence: CASALAGGDTEAFF. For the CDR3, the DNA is TGTGCCTCCGCCCTCGCAGGGGGGGACACTGAAGCTTTCTTT.

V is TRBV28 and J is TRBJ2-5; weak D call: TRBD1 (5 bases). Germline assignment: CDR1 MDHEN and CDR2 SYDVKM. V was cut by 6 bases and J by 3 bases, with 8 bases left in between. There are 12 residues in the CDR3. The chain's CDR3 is CASSTTEETQYF. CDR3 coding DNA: TGTGCCAGCAGCACGACAGAAGAGACCCAGTACTTC.

The CDR3 nucleotides are TGCAGCGTTGGACTGACAGGGGCTATTGAAAAACTGTTTTTT. It is translated as CSVGLTGAIEKLFF. The chain combines TRBV29-1 with TRBJ1-4; TRBD1 matches at 8 bases. With V trimmed by 4 bases and J by 7 bases, 8 bases remained unmatched. Germline-derived CDR1 and CDR2 are SQVTM and ANQGSEA. The CDR3 consists of 14 residues.

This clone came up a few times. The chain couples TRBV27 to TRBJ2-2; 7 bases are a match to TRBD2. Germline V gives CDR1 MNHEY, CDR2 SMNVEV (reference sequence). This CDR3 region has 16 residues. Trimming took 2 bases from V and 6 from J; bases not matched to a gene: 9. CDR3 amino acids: CASSLRWGGFPGELFF. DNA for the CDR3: TGTGCCAGCAGTTTACGTTGGGGGGGGTTCCCCGGGGAGCTGTTTTTT.

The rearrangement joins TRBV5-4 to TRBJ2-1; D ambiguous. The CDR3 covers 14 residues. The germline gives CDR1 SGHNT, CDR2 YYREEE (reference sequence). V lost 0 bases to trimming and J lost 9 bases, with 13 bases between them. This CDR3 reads CASSLAQAYGEQFF. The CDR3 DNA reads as TGTGCCAGCAGCTTGGCGCAGGCCTACGGTGAGCAGTTCTTC. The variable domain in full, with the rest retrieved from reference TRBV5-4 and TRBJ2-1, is ETGVTQSPTHLIKTRGQQVTLRCSSQSGHNTVSWYQQALGQGPQFIFQYYREEENGRGNFPPRFSGLQFPNYSSELNVNALELDDSALYLCASSLAQAYGEQFFGPGTRLTVL.

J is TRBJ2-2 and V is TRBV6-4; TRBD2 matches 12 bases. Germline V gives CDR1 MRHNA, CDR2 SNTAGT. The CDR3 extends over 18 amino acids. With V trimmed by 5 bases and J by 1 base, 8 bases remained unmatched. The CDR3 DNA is TGTGCCAGCAGTCCCCTAGCGGGAGGGCCCCTGAACACCGGGGAGCTGTTTTTT. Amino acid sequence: CASSPLAGGPLNTGELFF.

CDR3 protein: CASSFSRGPGEQYF. The CDR3 DNA follows: TGTGCCAGCAGTTTTTCAAGAGGACCTGGCGAGCAGTACTTC. The genes are TRBV28 and TRBJ2-7; D remains unclear. The ends were cut back, 3 bases at V and 6 bases at J, with 15 bases in the middle. Per germline, CDR1 MDHEN and CDR2 SYDVKM. The CDR3 loop spans 14 amino acids. The entire variable domain, with the rest obtained from reference TRBV28 and TRBJ2-7, is as follows: DVKVTQSSRYLVKRTGEKVFLECVQDMDHENMFWYRQDPGLGLRLIYFSYDVKMKEKGDIPEGYSVSREKKERFSLILESASTNQTSMYLCASSFSRGPGEQYFGPGTRLTVT.

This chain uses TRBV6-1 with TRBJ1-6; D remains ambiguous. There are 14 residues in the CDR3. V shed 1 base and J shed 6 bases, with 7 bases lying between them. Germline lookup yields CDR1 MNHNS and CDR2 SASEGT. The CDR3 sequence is CASSEVTPNSPLHF. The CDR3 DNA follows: TGTGCCAGCAGTGAAGTAACTCCTAATTCACCCCTCCACTTT.

The CDR3 DNA reads as TGTGCCAGCAGCTTAGGGGACACTTACAATGAGCAGTTCTTC. Its translation is CASSLGDTYNEQFF. The rearrangement links TRBV11-3 to TRBJ2-1; TRBD1 might be the D (6 bases). CDR1 SGHNT and CDR2 YENEEA come from the germline V gene. The CDR3 covers 14 residues. Trimming left V 1 base short and J 4 bases short, with 8 bases between.

As DNA, the CDR3 is TGCGCCAGCAGGAGGGACAGGGCCTACGAGCAGTACTTC. Translation: CASRRDRAYEQYF. The V gene is TRBV5-1, the J gene TRBJ2-7; 9 bases agree with TRBD1. The V and J ends lost 5 bases and 2 bases, in that order; junction bases with no gene match: 2. The CDR3 is 13 residues long. Per the germline V gene, CDR1 is SGHRS and CDR2 is YFSETQ.

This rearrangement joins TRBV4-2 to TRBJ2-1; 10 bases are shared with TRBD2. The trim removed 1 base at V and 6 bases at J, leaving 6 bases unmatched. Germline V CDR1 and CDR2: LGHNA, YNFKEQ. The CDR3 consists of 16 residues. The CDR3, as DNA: TGTGCCAGCAGCCAAGGGTCGGGACTAGCGCTCAATGAGCAGTTCTTC. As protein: CASSQGSGLALNEQFF.

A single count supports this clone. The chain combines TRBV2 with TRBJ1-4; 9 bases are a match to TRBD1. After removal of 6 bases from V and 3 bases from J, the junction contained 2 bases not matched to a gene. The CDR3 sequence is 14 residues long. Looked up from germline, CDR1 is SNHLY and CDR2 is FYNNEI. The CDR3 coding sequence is TGTGCCAGCAGCAGACAGGGGGCTAATGAAAAACTGTTTTTT. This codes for CASSRQGANEKLFF.

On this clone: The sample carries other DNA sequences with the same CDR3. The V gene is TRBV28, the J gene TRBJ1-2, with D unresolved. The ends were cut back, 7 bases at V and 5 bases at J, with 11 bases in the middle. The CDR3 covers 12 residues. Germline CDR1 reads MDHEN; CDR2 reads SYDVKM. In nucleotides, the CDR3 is TGTGCCAGCACCTCTGGAGTTTATGGCTACACCTTC. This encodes CASTSGVYGYTF.

The CDR3 spells CASSLMPKHNTDTQYF. CDR3 bases: TGTGCCAGCAGCTTAATGCCCAAACATAACACAGATACGCAGTATTTT. The chain recombines TRBV11-2 with TRBJ2-3; D is undetermined. CDR3 size: 16 residues. The germline V and J ends were trimmed by 2 bases and 2 bases, with 14 bases remaining between them. Germline assignment: CDR1 SGHAT and CDR2 FQNNGV.

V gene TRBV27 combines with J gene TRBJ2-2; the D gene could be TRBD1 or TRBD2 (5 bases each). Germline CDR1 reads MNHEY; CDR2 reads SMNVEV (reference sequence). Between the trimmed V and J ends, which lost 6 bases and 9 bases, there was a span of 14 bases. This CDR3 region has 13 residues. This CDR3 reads CASRNPGRRELFF. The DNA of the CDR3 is TGTGCCAGCAGAAATCCGGGACGACGGGAGCTGTTTTTT.